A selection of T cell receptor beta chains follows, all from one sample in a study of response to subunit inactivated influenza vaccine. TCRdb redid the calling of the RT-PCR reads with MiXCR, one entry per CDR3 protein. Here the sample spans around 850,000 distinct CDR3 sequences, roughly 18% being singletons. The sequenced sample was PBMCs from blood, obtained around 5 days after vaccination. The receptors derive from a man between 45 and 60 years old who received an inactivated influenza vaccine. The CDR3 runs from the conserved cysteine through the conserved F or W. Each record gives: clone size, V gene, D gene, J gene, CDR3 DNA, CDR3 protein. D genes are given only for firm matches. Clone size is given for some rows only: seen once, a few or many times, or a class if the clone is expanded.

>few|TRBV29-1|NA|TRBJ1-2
TGCAGCGTTGTAGCGGGTGATGGCTACACCTTC
CSVVAGDGYTF
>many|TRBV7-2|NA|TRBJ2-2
TGTGCCAGCACCGCAGGGTGGGTGGCCGGGGAGCTGTTTTTT
CASTAGWVAGELFF
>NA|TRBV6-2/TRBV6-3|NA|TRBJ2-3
TGTGCCAGCAGACGAGATACGCAGTATTTT
CASRRDTQYF
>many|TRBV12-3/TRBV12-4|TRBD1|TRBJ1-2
TGTGCCAGCAGTATGAATGCGGGACAGGGGATCCACTATGGCTACACCTTC
CASSMNAGQGIHYGYTF
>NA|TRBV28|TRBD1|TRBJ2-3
TGTGCCAGCAGTTCGACCGGGACAGGGGTTTATACGCAGTATTTT
CASSSTGTGVYTQYF
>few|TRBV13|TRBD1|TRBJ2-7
TGTGCCAGCAGCAACCGGGACAGGGGGCCCCCCTACGAGCAGTACTTC
CASSNRDRGPPYEQYF
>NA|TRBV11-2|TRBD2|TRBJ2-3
TGTGCCAGCAGCTTAGATACTTCCCTAGCGGGAGTTGAAGATACGCAGTATTTT
CASSLDTSLAGVEDTQYF
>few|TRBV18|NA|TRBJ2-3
TGTGCCAGCTCACCTCAGGGGAAGGTGAGCACAGATACGCAGTATTTT
CASSPQGKVSTDTQYF
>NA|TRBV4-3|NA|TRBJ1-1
TGCGCCAGCAGCCAAGATCTTGTACAGACGGCCACTGAAGCTTTCTTT
CASSQDLVQTATEAFF
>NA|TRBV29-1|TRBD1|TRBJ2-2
TGCAGCGCCGGGACAGGGACCGGGGAGCTGTTTTTT
CSAGTGTGELFF
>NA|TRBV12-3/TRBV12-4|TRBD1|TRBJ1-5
TGTGCCAGCAGACCGACAGGGGGCAGAAATCAGCCCCAGCATTTT
CASRPTGGRNQPQHF
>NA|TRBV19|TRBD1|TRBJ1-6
TGTGCCAGTACCCGGACAGGGTTGTCACCCCTCCACTTT
CASTRTGLSPLHF
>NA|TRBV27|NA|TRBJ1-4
TGTGCCAGCAGTTCCTCGGGATGGCGTAATGAAAAACTGTTTTTT
CASSSSGWRNEKLFF
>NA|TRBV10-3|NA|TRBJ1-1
TGTGCCACCGACTCAGGGTCTCGATCGACTGAAGCTTTCTTT
CATDSGSRSTEAFF
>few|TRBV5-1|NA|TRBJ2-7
TGCGCCAGCAGCTCGAATGGGGGGACCTACGAGCAGTACTTC
CASSSNGGTYEQYF
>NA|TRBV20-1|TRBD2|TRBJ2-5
TGCAGTGCTAGAGACCTAGCGGGGATAGGGGAGACCCAGTACTTC
CSARDLAGIGETQYF
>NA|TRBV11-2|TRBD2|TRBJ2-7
TGTGCCAGCAGGGGAGTAGCGGGAGAAATTCACGAGCAGTACTTC
CASRGVAGEIHEQYF
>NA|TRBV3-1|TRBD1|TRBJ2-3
TGTGCCAGCAGCCATCAGGGGGTCGGGCAGGGTACGCAGTATTTT
CASSHQGVGQGTQYF
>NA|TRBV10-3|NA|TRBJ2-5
TGTGCCATCAGCCGACAGGTTACCCAAGAGACCCAGTACTTC
CAISRQVTQETQYF
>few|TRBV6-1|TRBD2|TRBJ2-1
TGTGCCCACCGGGAGGGCCTTAACAATGAGCAGTTCTTC
CAHREGLNNEQFF
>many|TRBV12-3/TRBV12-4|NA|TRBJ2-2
TGTGCCAGCATCCTTGGGGCGAACACCGGGGAGCTGTTTTTT
CASILGANTGELFF
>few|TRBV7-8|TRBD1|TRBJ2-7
TGTGCCAGCAGCTTAGACTGGACAGGGTACGAGCAGTACTTC
CASSLDWTGYEQYF
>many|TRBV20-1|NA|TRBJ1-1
TGCAGTGCTAGACAGGGTTTGAACACTGAAGCTTTCTTT
CSARQGLNTEAFF
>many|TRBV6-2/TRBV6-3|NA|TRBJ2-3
TGTGCCAGCAGTACGGGACCCCAAAGAGATACGCAGTATTTT
CASSTGPQRDTQYF
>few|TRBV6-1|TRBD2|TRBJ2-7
TGTGCCAGCAGTAAAAGGGAGGGGAGAGGCGAGCAGTACTTC
CASSKREGRGEQYF
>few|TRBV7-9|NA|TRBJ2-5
TGTGCCAGCAGCTTAGCGAGTACAGACCAAGAGACCCAGTACTTC
CASSLASTDQETQYF
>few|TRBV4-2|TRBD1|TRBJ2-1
TGTGCCAGCAGCCAAGGGGACAGAACCTACAATGAGCAGTTCTTC
CASSQGDRTYNEQFF
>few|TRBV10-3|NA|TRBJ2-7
TGTGCCACCCTGGAAACGGGTAACTCCTACGAGCAGTACTTC
CATLETGNSYEQYF
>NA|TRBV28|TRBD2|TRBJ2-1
TGTGCCAGCAGTCCCGGACTAGCGGGACCTACCTACAATGAGCAGTTCTTC
CASSPGLAGPTYNEQFF
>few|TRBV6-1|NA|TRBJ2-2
TGTGCCAGCAGTCGGCGGGACAAAAAATCTCCAAACACCGGGGAGCTGTTTTTT
CASSRRDKKSPNTGELFF
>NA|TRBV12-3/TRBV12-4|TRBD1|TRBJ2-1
TGTGCCAGCACGTCGGGACAGGTGGTTTATGAGCAGTTCTTC
CASTSGQVVYEQFF
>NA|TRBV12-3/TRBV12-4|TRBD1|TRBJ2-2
TGTGCCAGCAGTCCCCCACCCGGGACAGGGGCCGGGGAGCTGTTTTTT
CASSPPPGTGAGELFF
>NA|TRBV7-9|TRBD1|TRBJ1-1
TGTGCCAGCAGCTTATCCTACAGGGGGAAACGCACTGAAGCTTTCTTT
CASSLSYRGKRTEAFF
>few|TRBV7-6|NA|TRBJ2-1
TGTGCCAGCAGCTTAGCGCGATGGGAAGGGGGTATCAATGAGCAGTTCTTC
CASSLARWEGGINEQFF
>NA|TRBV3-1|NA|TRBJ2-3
TGTGCCAGCAGCCAAGTGGAAGATACGCAGTATTTT
CASSQVEDTQYF
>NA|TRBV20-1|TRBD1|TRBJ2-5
TGCAACCCTACCAAGGCGGGACAGGGGTCGGAGACCCAGTACTTC
CNPTKAGQGSETQYF
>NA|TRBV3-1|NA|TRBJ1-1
TGTGCCAGCAGCCAATTCCAGGCAGAAAATGAAGCTTTCTTT
CASSQFQAENEAFF
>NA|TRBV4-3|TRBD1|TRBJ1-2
TGCGCCAGCAGCCAAGATCTTTTGGGACAGACTAACTATGGCTACACCTTC
CASSQDLLGQTNYGYTF